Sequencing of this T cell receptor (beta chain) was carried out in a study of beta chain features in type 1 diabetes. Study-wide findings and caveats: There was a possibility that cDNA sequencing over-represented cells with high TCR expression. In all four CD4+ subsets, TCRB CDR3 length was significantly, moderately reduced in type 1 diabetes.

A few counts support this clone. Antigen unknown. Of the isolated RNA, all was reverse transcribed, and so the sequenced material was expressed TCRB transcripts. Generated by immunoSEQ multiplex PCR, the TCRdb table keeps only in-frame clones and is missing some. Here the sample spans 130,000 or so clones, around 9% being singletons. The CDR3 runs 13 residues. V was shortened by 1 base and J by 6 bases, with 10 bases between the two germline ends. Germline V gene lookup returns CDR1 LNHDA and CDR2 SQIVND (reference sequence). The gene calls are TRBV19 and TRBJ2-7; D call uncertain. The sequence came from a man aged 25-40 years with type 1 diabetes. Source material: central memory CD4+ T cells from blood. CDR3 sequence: CASSIVPGSEQYF. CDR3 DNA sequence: TGTGCCAGTAGTATAGTCCCCGGTTCCGAGCAGTACTTC. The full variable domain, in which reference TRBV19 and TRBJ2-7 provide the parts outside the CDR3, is DGGITQSPKYLFRKEGQNVTLSCEQNLNHDAMYWYRQDPGQGLRLIYYSQIVNDFQKGDIAEGYSVSREKKESFPLTVTSAQKNPTAFYLCASSIVPGSEQYFGPGTRLTVT.